This is a list of T cell receptor beta chains from one sample in a study of T cell responses to AZD1222 COVID-19 vaccine. Sequencing used immunoSEQ multiplex PCR; TCRdb keeps in-frame clones, though not all of them. Of around 150,000 clones listed, 90% to 95% are singletons. The sequencing here drew on peripheral blood, taken 28 days after the second AZD1222 dose. Receptors originate from an adult who received the AZD1222 COVID-19 vaccine. Both conserved end residues are part of each CDR3. D genes are given only for firm matches.

V gene	D gene	J gene	CDR3 DNA	CDR3 protein
TRBV11-2	.	TRBJ1-1	TGTGCCAGCAGCTCCGTACAAGGGGGGGCCGTGAACACTGAAGCTTTCTTT	CASSSVQGGAVNTEAFF
TRBV3-1/TRBV3-2	.	TRBJ1-4	TGTGCCAGCAGCACCCGGGACACTCCTAATGAAAAACTGTTTTTT	CASSTRDTPNEKLFF
TRBV28	TRBD2	TRBJ2-2	TGTGCCAGCAGTTCGGGACTAGCGGGAGGAATCACCGGGGAGCTGTTTTTT	CASSSGLAGGITGELFF
TRBV28	TRBD2	TRBJ2-7	TGTGCCAGCACGACAAGGGGGACTAGCTACGAGCAGTACTTC	CASTTRGTSYEQYF
TRBV5-1	TRBD1	TRBJ2-2	TGCGCCAGCATAGGACAGGGAGGTACCGGGGAGCTGTTTTTT	CASIGQGGTGELFF
TRBV5-4	.	TRBJ1-1	TGTGCCAGCAGCTTAGGAACAGGGTTGAACACTGAAGCTTTCTTT	CASSLGTGLNTEAFF
TRBV5-1	TRBD2	TRBJ2-1	TGCGCCAGCAGCGTGACTAGCGGGAGTTCCTACAATGAGCAGTTCTTC	CASSVTSGSSYNEQFF
TRBV7-9	.	TRBJ1-3	TGTGCCAGCAGCTTAGAGAGCTCTGGAAACACCATATATTTT	CASSLESSGNTIYF
TRBV28	.	TRBJ1-2	TGTGCCAGCAGCTCTAACTATGGCTACACCTTC	CASSSNYGYTF
TRBV7-6	.	TRBJ1-2	TGTGCCAGCAGCTTAGATCGTGGGGGCTACTATGGCCACACCTTC	CASSLDRGGYYGHTF